This TCR beta chain was identified during a study of blood T cell repertoires in COVID-19 (dated by TCRdb to between 2020 and 2021). General notes on the study: Samples covering the acute and convalescent phases of COVID-19 were provided by collaborators in the United States, Italy and Spain. The prospective study material was composed of cDNA or gDNA derived from T cells, B-cell-depleted T cells, or PBMCs. The sample metadata nearly always contained a de-identified subject ID, COVID-19 status, age in years and sex. The repertoires were released in a freely available public database intended as a resource for research on the immune response to SARS-CoV-2. Samples were obtained from the ongoing ImmuneRACE study (first 160 participants) and from some 1,300 subjects provided by 6 global collaborators. Where available, HLA class I and class II types were obtained from metadata supplied by the sample provider rather than from assay-based typing. The dataset comprised deeply sampled blood TCRbeta repertoires from subjects exposed to, actively infected with, or recovered from COVID-19. Study-wide conclusions, independent of this receptor: The amount of clinical and demographic metadata varied by source and participant and was provided uncurated.

Each collaborating institution followed its own protocols to collect whole blood in K2EDTA tubes. For TCRbeta analysis, collaborators shipped samples as frozen whole blood, isolated PBMCs, or DNA extracted from either of those sample types. Based on the germline V gene, the CDR1 and CDR2 sequences are SGHTA and FQGNSA. Here V drops 4 bases and J drops 6 bases, and the junction holds 9 bases not matched to any gene. Spanning cysteine to phenylalanine, the CDR3 consists of 16 amino acids. The read is trimmed to its CDR3 DNA, 48 bases read in frame from base 1. TCRbeta CDR3 regions were amplified from genomic DNA using the immunoSEQ Assay, a bias-controlled multiplex PCR. The paper's data handling went like this. The number of nucleated cells in each sample was estimated from the amplification of reference gene primers within the assay. Sequence reads were collapsed and filtered to measure the absolute abundance of every unique TCRbeta CDR3 rearrangement. For each sample, productive Simpson clonality was calculated as the square root of Simpson's diversity index over productive rearrangements. TCRdb's version of the immuneACCESS table is confined to in-frame rearrangements and falls short of the full clone set. An unresolved V gene accounts for under half of the shortfall where checked; the remainder is of unknown origin. D and trimming were read from the DNA, whereas the V and J calls and clone size are those reported in that table. Present in this sample are over 50,000 clones, 90% to 95% of which were seen just once. Approximately 7% of the sample is taken by the ten largest.

In the case of this clone: Its antigen has not been determined. Within one base of it there is no much larger clone, and no base qualities were kept.

Sequencing was done on a sample of peripheral blood. This clonotype was sampled from a woman aged 55-69 years with active or convalescent COVID-19. The V gene is TRBV7-2 and the J gene is TRBJ2-7; 13 middle bases align to TRBD2. The CDR3 protein is CASSSTSGRRIGEQYF. The base sequence is TGTGCCAGCAGCTCGACTAGCGGGAGGCGGATCGGCGAGCAGTACTTC.